This record covers a single TCR beta chain. What it binds is not known. The time point denotes: blood 2 weeks post-SBRT. The sample's treatment: 15 Gy SBRT to primary tumor, nephrectomy 4 weeks later. Clear cell pathology was present in this patient's renal cell carcinoma. In germline, CDR1 is SGHRS, CDR2 YFSETQ. The trim removed 4 bases at V and 1 base at J, leaving 3 bases unmatched. This CDR3 spans 14 amino acids. This entry comes from a study of radiation and T cells in renal cell carcinoma. Across the whole study: Nephrectomy followed 15 Gy stereotactic body radiation by 4 weeks.

Study findings and constraints: From baseline, blood top tumor clonotypes peaked at 2 weeks post-radiation. Baseline intratumoral clonotype presence is unknown without pretreatment biopsies.

Sequencing was performed with immunoSEQ multiplex PCR; in TCRdb, only in-frame clones are kept and a portion is missing. The sample has about 47,000 clones, 80% seen once. V is TRBV5-1 and J is TRBJ1-1; 8 bases are a match to TRBD1. The sequence was obtained from a woman in her seventies with renal cell carcinoma. The material was blood, obtained from a patient whose treatment included radiotherapy and nephrectomy. Here the CDR3 reads CASSQGTGNTEAFF. The CDR3 bases are TGCGCCAGCAGCCAAGGGACAGGGAACACTGAAGCTTTCTTT.